A selection of T cell receptor beta chains follows, all from one sample in a study of T-cell memory formation after mild COVID-19. Via MiXCR, TCRdb re-called the 5' RACE reads, giving one row per CDR3 protein. The profile shows 250,000 to 400,000 distinct CDR3 sequences, roughly an eighth of them singletons. The sequenced material came from PBMCs or a T cell subset sorted from them (not recorded which). The receptors derive from a man between 18 and 29 years old who had mild COVID-19 (a few samples of this study predate the infection). Cell type and time point are not known. Each CDR3 is given without its conserved first and last residue.

>TRBV5-1
ASSFRGNYGYT
>TRBV7-8
ASSPTGSNTGELF
>TRBV5-6
ASSLFLAGTDTQY
>TRBV7-3
ASSLLAGVPFDEQF
>TRBV7-9
ASSPSLGTGGAAGELF
>TRBV4-3
ASSPRDRVHEQY
>TRBV7-9
ASSQTTGDTQY
>TRBV7-2
ASSLWAGTGENSPLH
>TRBV5-1
ASSLEGHTNNEQF
>TRBV4-3
ASSRQRLAGNTDTQY
>TRBV20-1
SAAPGTENYEQY
>TRBV7-9
ASSLVAWASEVTGELF
>TRBV5-1
ASSLEGGGAEDTQY
>TRBV6-5
ASSYAGDEQF
>TRBV29-1
SVGPVPNYT
>TRBV6-2/TRBV6-3
ASSYGQSSYNEQF
>TRBV5-4
ASFFGPGENEQF
>TRBV12-3/TRBV12-4
ASSLSRSLH
>TRBV5-5
ASSLSQPLGNYGYT
>TRBV7-3
ASSSAGAGELF
>TRBV6-6
ASIGRWAGASGGETQY
>TRBV7-2
ASSPPGLENIQY
>TRBV19
ASSITSQGSRQPQH
>TRBV24-1
ATSTPTANEKLF
>TRBV12-3/TRBV12-4
ASSDRDPNQPQH
>TRBV5-1
ASSLRAGNNEQF
>TRBV20-1
SARPDIQETQY
>TRBV4-2
ASSQAASGGRDTQY
>TRBV7-9
ASSLPVADTQY
>TRBV7-2
ASSYGAGQGGTEAF
>TRBV6-2/TRBV6-3
ASSYMGGREQPQH
>TRBV5-1
ASSLAPGGEKLF
>TRBV7-3
ASSPQPEGGEQF
>TRBV5-4
ASSFEGVFSYEQY
>TRBV6-2/TRBV6-3
ASSRQGAGTDTQY
>TRBV6-2/TRBV6-3
ASSYTDRIKTYNEQF
>TRBV6-5
ASSYSGDLLGNSPLH
>TRBV5-1
ASSLAINSGNTIY
>TRBV4-3
ASSLLVRDTEAF
>TRBV7-9
ASSPESGRGPSYGYT
>TRBV5-1
ASSFGARSYNEQF
>TRBV6-5
ASSWGERGEAF
>TRBV4-1
ASSQGPLTYEQY
>TRBV20-1
SARDLKYMVGYT
>TRBV20-1
SAVPGPSWDEQF
>TRBV20-1
SARESGGRTDTQY
>TRBV2
ASSEARWGWY
>TRBV2
ASLGGETNEKLF
>TRBV12-3/TRBV12-4
ASSSGTVAF
>TRBV5-6
ATKKLAGDATDTQY
>TRBV29-1
SVTAGSRYEQY